The entry that follows covers one T cell receptor (beta chain) sequence. Clones were read by immunoSEQ multiplex PCR, and TCRdb kept only the in-frame ones, dropping some. This table holds tens of thousands of clones, less than 98% found once. The sample comes from a study of technical replicates of blood from several donors. V was clipped by 7 bases and J by 5 bases; unmatched bases: 6. Germline V gives CDR1 MDHEN, CDR2 SYDVKM. This CDR3 has 13 amino acids. The sample consisted of T cells isolated from PBMCs. The chain links TRBV28 to TRBJ1-1; 8 bases line up with TRBD1. This receptor was identified in a human donor in good health. CDR3 nucleotides: TGTGCCAGCACTACAGGGGGTTGGACTGAAGCTTTCTTT. Encoded protein: CASTTGGWTEAFF. Looking up the rest from reference TRBV28 and TRBJ1-1 gives the full variable domain: DVKVTQSSRYLVKRTGEKVFLECVQDMDHENMFWYRQDPGLGLRLIYFSYDVKMKEKGDIPEGYSVSREKKERFSLILESASTNQTSMYLCASTTGGWTEAFFGQGTRLTVV.